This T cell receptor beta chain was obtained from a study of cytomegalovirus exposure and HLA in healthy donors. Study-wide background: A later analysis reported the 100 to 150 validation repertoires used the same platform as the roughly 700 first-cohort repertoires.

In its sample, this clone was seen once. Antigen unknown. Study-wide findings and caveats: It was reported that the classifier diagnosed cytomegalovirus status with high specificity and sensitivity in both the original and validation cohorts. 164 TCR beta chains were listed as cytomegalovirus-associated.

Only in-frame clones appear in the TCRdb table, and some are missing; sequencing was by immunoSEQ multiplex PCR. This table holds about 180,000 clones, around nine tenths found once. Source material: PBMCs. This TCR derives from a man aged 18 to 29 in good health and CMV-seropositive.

This CDR3 reads CASSPYQGGEQFF. The CDR3 DNA reads as TGTGCCAGCTCACCATACCAGGGTGGTGAGCAGTTCTTC. The rearrangement links TRBV18 to TRBJ2-1, with D tentatively TRBD1 (5 bases). The CDR3 is made up of 13 amino acids. Germline lookup yields CDR1 KGHSH and CDR2 LQKENI. V was trimmed by 2 bases and J by 9 bases, leaving 11 bases between them.